This T cell receptor (beta chain) is drawn from a study of shared clonotypes between healthy human individuals. Study results and limitations: Generally, naive subsets (rather than memory subsets) showed larger estimated richness. Unshared clonotypes carried lower generation probabilities than those common to all four donors.

Once extracted for a subset, genomic DNA was divided evenly among several immunoSEQ plates. Profiled with immunoSEQ multiplex PCR; TCRdb holds only in-frame clones, not every one. The sample records fewer than 1.6 million clones, less than 99% being singletons. Subsets obtained from CD4+ cells comprised CD45RA+ naive and CD45RA-negative memory cells. As to this clone: The target antigen is unknown.

This sequence was found in a man between 25 and 39 years old in good health. The sequencing input was naive CD4+ T cells sorted from blood. The subset is: CD45RA+ positively selected.

CDR3 protein: CASIRQYNEKLFF. The CDR3, as DNA: TGTGCCAGCATCCGGCAGTATAATGAAAAACTGTTTTTT. This sequence joins TRBV6-1 and TRBJ1-4; D unresolved. In germline, CDR1 is MNHNS, CDR2 SASEGT. Trimming stripped 7 bases from V and 4 bases from J, with 10 bases between. This CDR3 contains 13 residues.